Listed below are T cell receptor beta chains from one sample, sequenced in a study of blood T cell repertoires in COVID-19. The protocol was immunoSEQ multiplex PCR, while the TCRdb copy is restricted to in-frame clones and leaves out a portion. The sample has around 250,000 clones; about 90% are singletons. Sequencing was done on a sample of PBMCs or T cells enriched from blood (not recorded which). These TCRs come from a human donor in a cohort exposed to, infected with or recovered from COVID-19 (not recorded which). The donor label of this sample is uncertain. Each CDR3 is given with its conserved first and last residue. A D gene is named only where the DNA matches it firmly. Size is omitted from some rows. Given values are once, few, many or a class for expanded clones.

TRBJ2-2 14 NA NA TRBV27 CASSLSRDTGELFF TGTGCCAGCAGTTTATCGAGGGACACCGGGGAGCTGTTTTTT
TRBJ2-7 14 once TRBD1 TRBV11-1 CASSSDRAHYEQYF TGTGCCAGCAGCTCTGACAGGGCACACTACGAGCAGTACTTC
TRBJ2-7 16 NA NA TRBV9 CASSVRPGYRSREQYF TGTGCCAGCAGCGTCAGGCCCGGCTACAGGTCGCGCGAGCAGTACTTC
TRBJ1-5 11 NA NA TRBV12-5 CASGSGQPQHF TGTGCTAGTGGTTCCGGTCAGCCCCAGCATTTT
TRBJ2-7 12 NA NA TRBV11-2 CASSLETGEQYF TGTGCCAGCAGCTTAGAGACGGGGGAGCAGTACTTC
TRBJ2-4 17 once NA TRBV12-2 CASRLILSQGAKNIQYF TGTGCAAGTCGCTTAATTCTATCGCAGGGCGCTAAAAACATTCAGTACTTC
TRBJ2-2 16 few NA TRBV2 CASSEAHGSNTGELFF TGTGCCAGCAGTGAAGCCCACGGGTCGAACACCGGGGAGCTGTTTTTT
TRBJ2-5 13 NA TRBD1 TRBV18 CASSPGTAETQYF TGTGCCAGCTCACCGGGGACAGCAGAGACCCAGTACTTC
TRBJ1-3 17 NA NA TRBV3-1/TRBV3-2 CASSRLPTGISGNTIYF TGTGCCAGCAGCCGTCTCCCAACAGGGATCTCTGGAAACACCATATATTTT
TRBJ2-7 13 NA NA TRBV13 CASSLSQVNEQYF TGTGCCAGCAGCCTATCACAGGTAAACGAGCAGTACTTC
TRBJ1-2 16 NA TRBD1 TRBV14 CASSLPGTGDNYGYTF TGTGCCAGCAGTTTGCCCGGGACAGGGGATAACTATGGCTACACCTTC
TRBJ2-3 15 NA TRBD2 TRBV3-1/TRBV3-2 CASSQDTAGGHTQYF TGTGCCAGCAGCCAAGATACAGCGGGGGGACATACGCAGTATTTT
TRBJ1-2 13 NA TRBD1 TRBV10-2 CASSPRQGDGYTF TGCGCCAGCAGCCCAAGACAGGGGGATGGCTACACCTTC
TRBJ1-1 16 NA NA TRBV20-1 CSASVTGFTKNTEAFF TGCAGTGCTAGTGTCACAGGGTTCACCAAGAACACTGAAGCTTTCTTT
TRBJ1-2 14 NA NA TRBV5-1 CASSGVGGSGGYTF TGCGCCAGCAGCGGCGTAGGAGGGTCGGGTGGCTACACCTTC
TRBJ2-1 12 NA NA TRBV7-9 CASSLQGTEQFF TGTGCCAGCAGCTTACAGGGGACTGAGCAGTTCTTC
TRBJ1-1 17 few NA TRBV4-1 CASSQGWATSMNTEAFF TGCGCCAGCAGCCAAGGGTGGGCTACTTCAATGAACACTGAAGCTTTCTTT
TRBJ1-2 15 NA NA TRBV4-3 CASSQRREANYGYTF TGCGCCAGCAGCCAACGGCGGGAAGCTAACTATGGCTACACCTTC
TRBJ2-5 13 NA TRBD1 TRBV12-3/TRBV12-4 CASRQQGVVTQYF TGTGCCAGCAGACAACAGGGGGTGGTGACCCAGTACTTC
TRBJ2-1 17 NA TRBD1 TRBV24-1 CATSDSGTGEGTDEQFF TGTGCCACCAGTGATTCCGGGACAGGAGAGGGTACGGATGAGCAGTTCTTC
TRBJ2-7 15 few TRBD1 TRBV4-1 CASSPDRERRNEQYF TGCGCCAGCAGCCCGGACAGGGAGCGTAGAAACGAGCAGTACTTC
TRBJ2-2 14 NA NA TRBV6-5 CASSRPAGHGELFF TGTGCCAGCAGTCGTCCGGCGGGGCACGGGGAGCTGTTTTTT
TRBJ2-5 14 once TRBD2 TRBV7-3 CASSSGGASETQYF TGTGCCAGCAGTAGCGGGGGGGCTTCGGAGACCCAGTACTTC
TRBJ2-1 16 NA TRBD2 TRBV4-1 CASSQKGLADYNEQFF TGCGCCAGCAGCCAAAAGGGACTAGCGGACTACAATGAGCAGTTCTTC
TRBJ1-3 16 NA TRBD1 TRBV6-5 CASSYGNRGSGNTIYF TGTGCCAGCAGTTACGGGAACAGGGGTTCTGGAAACACCATATATTTT
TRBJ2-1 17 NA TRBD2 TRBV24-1 CATSDSGPSGVYNEQFF TGTGCCACCAGTGATTCGGGCCCTAGCGGGGTGTACAATGAGCAGTTCTTC
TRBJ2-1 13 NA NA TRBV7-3 CASSPAQGREQFF TGTGCCAGCAGCCCAGCACAGGGTCGCGAGCAGTTCTTC
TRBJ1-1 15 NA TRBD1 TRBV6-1 CASSDGTGGPTEAFF TGTGCCAGCAGTGATGGGACAGGGGGACCCACTGAAGCTTTCTTT
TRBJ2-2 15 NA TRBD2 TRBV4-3 CASSQDSGGVRELFF TGCGCCAGCAGCCAAGATTCGGGGGGAGTAAGGGAGCTGTTTTTT
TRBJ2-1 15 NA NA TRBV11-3 CASSARVSSYNEQFF TGTGCCAGCAGCGCCAGGGTAAGCTCCTACAATGAGCAGTTCTTC
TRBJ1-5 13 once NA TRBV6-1 CASSETGGQPQHF TGTGCCAGCAGTGAAACAGGAGGGCAGCCCCAGCATTTT
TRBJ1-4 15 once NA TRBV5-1 CASSLAPGSHRKLFF TGCGCCAGCAGCTTGGCGCCGGGGTCTCATCGAAAACTGTTTTTT
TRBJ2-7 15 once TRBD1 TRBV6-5 CASSYERDSSYEQYF TGTGCCAGCAGTTACGAAAGGGACAGCTCCTACGAGCAGTACTTC
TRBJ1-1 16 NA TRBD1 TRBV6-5 CASSYSTGAMNTEAFF TGTGCCAGCAGTTACTCGACAGGGGCAATGAACACTGAAGCTTTCTTT
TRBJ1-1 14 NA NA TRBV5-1 CASSRQGTDTEAFF TGCGCCAGCAGCCGTCAGGGCACGGACACTGAAGCTTTCTTT
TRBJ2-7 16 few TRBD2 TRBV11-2 CASSFVGGTRSYEQYF TGTGCCAGCAGCTTCGTGGGTGGGACTAGGTCCTACGAGCAGTACTTC
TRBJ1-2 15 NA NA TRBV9 CASSSSGRANYGYTF TGTGCCAGCAGCTCGTCGGGAAGGGCTAACTATGGCTACACCTTC
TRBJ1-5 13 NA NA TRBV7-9 CASSLSGNQPQHF TGTGCCAGCAGCTTATCAGGGAATCAGCCCCAGCATTTT
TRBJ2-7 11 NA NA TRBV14 CASSQDREQYF TGTGCCAGCAGCCAAGATCGCGAGCAGTACTTC
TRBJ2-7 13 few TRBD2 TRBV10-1 CASSESGTSEQYF TGCGCCAGCAGTGAGTCCGGGACTAGCGAGCAGTACTTC
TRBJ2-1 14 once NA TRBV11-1 CASSARVIYNEQFF TGTGCCAGCAGCGCGAGGGTTATCTACAATGAGCAGTTCTTC
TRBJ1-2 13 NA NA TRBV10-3 CAISLSRADGYTF TGTGCCATCAGTTTATCGCGGGCGGATGGCTACACCTTC
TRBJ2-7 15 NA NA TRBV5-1 CASSLDPGRGDEQYF TGCGCCAGCAGCTTGGATCCAGGGCGCGGCGACGAGCAGTACTTC
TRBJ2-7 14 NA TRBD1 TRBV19 CASSTDRGRTEQYF TGTGCCAGTAGTACGGACAGGGGGCGGACCGAGCAGTACTTC